Presented here are 10 T cell receptor beta chains from one specimen sequenced in a study of blood T cell repertoires in COVID-19. This table comes from immunoSEQ multiplex PCR, and its TCRdb copy is limited to in-frame clones, with some not included. The sample lists some 250,000 clones; about 81% were seen once. Sequenced: peripheral blood. Every receptor here comes from a woman aged 55-70 years with active or convalescent COVID-19.

The genes are TRBV3-1 (or the pseudogene TRBV3-2) and TRBJ2-3; no definite D call. V lost 2 bases, J lost 1 base, and 10 bases lay in between. The CDR3 is 15 amino acids. Germline V lookup: CDR1 LGHDT, CDR2 YNNKEL (reference sequence). The chain's CDR3 is CASSQSLFGTDTQYF. The CDR3 nucleotides read TGTGCCAGCAGCCAAAGCCTCTTTGGCACAGATACGCAGTATTTT.

The genes are TRBV13 and TRBJ2-3, with D unclear. The CDR3 sequence is 13 residues long. Deletions cut 2 bases from V and 1 base from J, with 4 bases between. CDR1 is PRHDT, CDR2 FYEKMQ, per germline (reference sequence). This chain's CDR3 is CASSLPGTDTQYF. Written as DNA, the CDR3 is TGTGCCAGCAGCTTACCAGGCACAGATACGCAGTATTTT.

This rearrangement joins TRBV10-3 to TRBJ1-5; D perhaps matches TRBD1 (6 bases). V lost 4 bases and J 3 bases, leaving 13 bases between the germline ends. The germline V gene has CDR1 ENHRY and CDR2 SYGVKD. The CDR3 runs to 15 residues. The CDR3 DNA follows: TGTGCCATCAGTGGCGAGGGGGTTCCCAATCAGCCCCAGCATTTT. Translation gives CAISGEGVPNQPQHF.

This sequence joins TRBV2 and TRBJ1-1; 8 bases are a match to TRBD1. The trim removed 3 bases at V and 1 base at J, leaving 7 bases unmatched. The CDR3 has 16 amino acids. Germline V lookup: CDR1 SNHLY, CDR2 FYNNEI. Here the CDR3 DNA reads TGTGCCAGCAGTGAGGCAGGGGGCGCGGGGAACACTGAAGCTTTCTTT. Translated: CASSEAGGAGNTEAFF.

The rearrangement links TRBV18 to TRBJ2-2, with D hard to call. The CDR3 consists of 15 residues. CDR1 and CDR2 from the germline V gene are KGHSH and LQKENI. The ends were cut back, 0 bases at V and 1 base at J, with 6 bases in the middle. CDR3 loop: CASSPPPLNTGELFF. DNA of the CDR3: TGTGCCAGCTCACCACCCCCCTTGAACACCGGGGAGCTGTTTTTT.

The J gene is TRBJ2-5, the V gene TRBV19; 7 nucleotides match TRBD1. The CDR3 totals 14 residues. V gave up 9 bases and J gave up 2 bases; unmatched junction bases: 9. Germline V gene sequence: CDR1 LNHDA, CDR2 SQIVND (reference sequence). CDR3 sequence reads: CASAPGTDQETQYF. CDR3 sequence (DNA): TGTGCCAGCGCCCCAGGGACAGATCAAGAGACCCAGTACTTC.

This chain uses TRBV7-3 with TRBJ2-6, with 8 nucleotides matching TRBD2. The CDR3 consists of 18 residues. Germline V gene lookup returns CDR1 SGHTA and CDR2 FQGTGA. J lost 1 base, V lost 1 base, and 6 bases had no gene match. This CDR3 is CASSLRGLAGSGANVLTF. In nucleotides, the CDR3 is TGTGCCAGCAGCTTAAGGGGGTTAGCGGGGTCTGGGGCCAACGTCCTGACTTTC.

The V and J genes are TRBV19 and TRBJ1-6; D is perhaps TRBD1 (5 bases). Germline-derived CDR1 and CDR2 are LNHDA and SQIVND (reference sequence). Trimming removed 4 bases at V and 3 bases at J, with 10 bases between. The CDR3 spans 15 residues. The DNA for the CDR3 is TGTGCCAGTAGTACAGGGAACATCTATAATTCACCCCTCCACTTT. Its protein is CASSTGNIYNSPLHF.

The chain joins TRBV7-9 to TRBJ1-4; D possibly corresponds to TRBD1 (6 bases). Per the germline V gene, CDR1 is SEHNR and CDR2 is FQNEAQ (reference sequence). The CDR3 is 14 amino acids. Deletions cut 6 bases from V and 5 bases from J, with 13 bases between. The CDR3 loop is CASSHRDPNEKLFF. Written as DNA, the CDR3 is TGTGCCAGCAGTCACAGGGACCCAAATGAAAAACTGTTTTTT.

This rearrangement joins TRBV12-3 or TRBV12-4 to TRBJ1-1; a possible D gene is TRBD1 (6 bases). The CDR3 loop spans 13 amino acids. V lost 7 bases and J 5 bases, leaving 14 bases between the germline ends. This chain's CDR3 is CASKSGQLTEAFF. DNA of the CDR3: TGTGCCAGCAAAAGTGGACAGTTGACTGAAGCTTTCTTT.